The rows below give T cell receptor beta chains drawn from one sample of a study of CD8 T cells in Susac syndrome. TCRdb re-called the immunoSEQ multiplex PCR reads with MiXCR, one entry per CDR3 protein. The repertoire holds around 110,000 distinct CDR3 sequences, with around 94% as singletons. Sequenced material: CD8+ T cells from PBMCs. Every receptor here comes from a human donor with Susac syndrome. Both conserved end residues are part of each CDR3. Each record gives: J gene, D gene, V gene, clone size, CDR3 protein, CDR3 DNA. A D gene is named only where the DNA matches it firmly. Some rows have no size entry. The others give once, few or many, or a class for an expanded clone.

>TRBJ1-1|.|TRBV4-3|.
CASSQGEWGSEAFF
TGCGCCAGCAGCCAAGGAGAGTGGGGAAGTGAAGCTTTCTTT
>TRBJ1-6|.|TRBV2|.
CASSEEGSGNSPLHF
TGTGCCAGCAGTGAAGAAGGATCGGGTAATTCACCCCTCCACTTT
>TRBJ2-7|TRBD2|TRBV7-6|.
CASSLRNGGTFSYEQYF
TGTGCCAGCAGCTTACGGAACGGGGGGACCTTCTCCTACGAGCAGTACTTC
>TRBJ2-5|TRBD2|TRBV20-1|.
CSASLAILQETQYF
TGCAGTGCTTCACTAGCGATCCTACAAGAGACCCAGTACTTC
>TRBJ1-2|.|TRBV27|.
CASSSGTTGYTF
TGTGCCAGCAGTTCCGGGACAACTGGCTACACCTTC
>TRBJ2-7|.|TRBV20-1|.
CSAGRPPPGSYEQYF
TGCAGTGCGGGACGGCCACCACCGGGCTCCTACGAGCAGTACTTC
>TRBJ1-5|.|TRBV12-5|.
CASGPGQPQHF
TGTGCTAGTGGGCCGGGTCAGCCCCAGCATTTT
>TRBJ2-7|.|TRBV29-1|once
CSVGEGGYEQYF
TGCAGCGTTGGGGAAGGGGGTTACGAGCAGTACTTC
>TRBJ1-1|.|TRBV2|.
CASSEVRDTEAFF
TGTGCCAGCAGTGAAGTAAGGGACACTGAAGCTTTCTTT
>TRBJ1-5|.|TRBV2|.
CASSVYRASNQPQHF
TGTGCCAGCAGTGTATACAGGGCTAGCAATCAGCCCCAGCATTTT
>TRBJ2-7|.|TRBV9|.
CASSAEGRTYEQYF
TGTGCCAGCAGCGCCGAGGGACGGACCTACGAGCAGTACTTC
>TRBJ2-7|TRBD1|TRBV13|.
CASSPNRGRSYEQYF
TGTGCCAGCAGCCCTAACAGGGGGCGTTCCTACGAGCAGTACTTC
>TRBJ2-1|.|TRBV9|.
CASSVRERGNEQFF
TGTGCCAGCAGCGTCCGGGAGAGGGGGAACGAGCAGTTCTTC
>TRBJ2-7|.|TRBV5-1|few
CASSARGEQYF
TGCGCCAGCAGCGCCCGAGGCGAGCAGTACTTC
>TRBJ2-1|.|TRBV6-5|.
CASSKGDFYEQFF
TGTGCCAGCAGTAAAGGGGACTTCTATGAGCAGTTCTTC
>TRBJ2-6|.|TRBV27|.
CASGEPGANVLTF
TGTGCCAGCGGGGAACCTGGGGCCAACGTCCTGACTTTC
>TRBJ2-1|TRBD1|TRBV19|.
CASSWGQGSNEQFF
TGTGCCAGTAGTTGGGGACAGGGCTCCAATGAGCAGTTCTTC
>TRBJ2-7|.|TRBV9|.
CASSVRQNYEQYF
TGTGCCAGCAGCGTAAGACAGAACTACGAGCAGTACTTC
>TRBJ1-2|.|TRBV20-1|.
CSARDLRGLNYGYTF
TGCAGTGCTAGAGATCTGAGGGGCCTGAACTATGGCTACACCTTC
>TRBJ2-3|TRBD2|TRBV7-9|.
CASSPVGAGGPDTQYF
TGTGCCAGCAGCCCTGTTGGAGCGGGGGGTCCGGATACGCAGTATTTT
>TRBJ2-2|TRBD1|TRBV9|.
CASSVGGRQGAGTGELFF
TGTGCCAGCAGCGTAGGAGGACGACAGGGGGCGGGTACCGGGGAGCTGTTTTTT
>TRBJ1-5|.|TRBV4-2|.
CASSQVLFGNQPQHF
TGTGCCAGCAGCCAAGTCCTATTCGGCAATCAGCCCCAGCATTTT
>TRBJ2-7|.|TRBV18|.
CASSPDPTGFEQYF
TGTGCCAGCTCACCCGATCCTACAGGGTTCGAGCAGTACTTC
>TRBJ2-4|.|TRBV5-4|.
CASSLQGSKNIQYF
TGTGCCAGCAGCCTGCAGGGGTCCAAAAACATTCAGTACTTC
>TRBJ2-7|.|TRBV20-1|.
CSARPFRAPSYEQYF
TGCAGTGCTAGACCTTTCCGGGCCCCCTCCTACGAGCAGTACTTC
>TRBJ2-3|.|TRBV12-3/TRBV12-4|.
CASTPGGLVTDTQYF
TGTGCCAGCACCCCAGGGGGACTGGTAACAGATACGCAGTATTTT
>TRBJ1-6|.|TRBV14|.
CASSPRLSLDSSPLHF
TGTGCCAGCAGCCCAAGACTGTCGCTTGACTCCTCACCCCTCCACTTT
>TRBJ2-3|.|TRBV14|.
CASSPSPRGTDTQYF
TGTGCCAGCAGCCCTAGTCCGAGGGGCACAGATACGCAGTATTTT
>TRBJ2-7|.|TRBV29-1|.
CSVLSGAYEQYF
TGCAGCGTGCTGAGTGGGGCCTACGAGCAGTACTTC
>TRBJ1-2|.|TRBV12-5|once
CASGSTGLGGYTF
TGTGCTAGTGGTTCTACAGGGCTAGGGGGCTACACCTTC
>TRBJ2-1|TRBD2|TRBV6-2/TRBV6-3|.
CASTGLAGREQFF
TGTGCCAGCACCGGACTAGCGGGGAGGGAGCAGTTCTTC
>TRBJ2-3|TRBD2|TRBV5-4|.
CASSFSGGGTDTQYF
TGTGCCAGCAGCTTCAGCGGGGGGGGCACAGATACGCAGTATTTT
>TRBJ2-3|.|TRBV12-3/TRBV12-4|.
CASNSPPDTQYF
TGTGCCAGCAACTCCCCCCCAGATACGCAGTATTTT
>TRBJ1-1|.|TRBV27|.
CASSQTVNTEAFF
TGTGCCAGCAGTCAGACAGTGAACACTGAAGCTTTCTTT
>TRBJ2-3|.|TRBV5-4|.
CASSAEGPDTQYF
TGTGCCAGCAGCGCGGAGGGGCCCGATACGCAGTATTTT
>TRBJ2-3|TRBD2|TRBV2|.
CASLGTNTDTQYF
TGTGCCAGCCTGGGGACTAACACAGATACGCAGTATTTT
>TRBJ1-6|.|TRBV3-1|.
CASSRQSWDSPLHF
TGTGCCAGCAGCAGACAGAGCTGGGATTCACCCCTCCACTTT
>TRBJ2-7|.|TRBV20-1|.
CSASITGYEQYF
TGCAGTGCCAGTATTACAGGCTACGAGCAGTACTTC
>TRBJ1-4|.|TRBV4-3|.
CASSQDLSDGEKLFF
TGCGCCAGCAGCCAAGATTTAAGTGACGGTGAAAAACTGTTTTTT
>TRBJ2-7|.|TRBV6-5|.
CASSPGGRYEQYF
TGTGCCAGCAGTCCAGGGGGGAGGTACGAGCAGTACTTC
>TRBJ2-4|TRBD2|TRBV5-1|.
CASSPGERGVDIQYF
TGCGCCAGCAGTCCCGGGGAGCGGGGGGTGGACATTCAGTACTTC